The rows below give T cell receptor beta chains drawn from one sample of a study of blood T cell repertoires in COVID-19. Profiled with immunoSEQ multiplex PCR; TCRdb holds only in-frame clones, not every one. Of around 200,000 clones listed, about 88% were seen once; the top ten hold less than 0.85%. Sequenced sample: PBMCs or T cells enriched from blood (not recorded which). The receptors derive from a woman under 30 who had recovered from COVID-19. CDR3s include the opening cysteine and the closing phenylalanine or tryptophan. The D gene is left open where the match is weak. The size of a clone is reported for some rows only, either as once, few or many, or as a class for expanded clones.

CDR3 protein: CASSQDRTSVSNEQFF
CDR3 DNA: TGTGCCAGCAGCCAAGACCGGACTAGCGTTTCCAATGAGCAGTTCTTC
D gene: TRBD2
J gene: TRBJ2-1
V gene: TRBV3-1/TRBV3-2
clone size: -

CDR3 protein: CASSLSSGLVTEAFF
CDR3 DNA: TGTGCCAGCAGTTTATCGTCAGGGCTGGTCACTGAAGCTTTCTTT
D gene: -
J gene: TRBJ1-1
V gene: TRBV27
clone size: -

CDR3 protein: CASSQAGTSAYNEQFF
CDR3 DNA: TGCGCCAGCAGCCAGGCCGGGACTAGCGCATACAATGAGCAGTTCTTC
D gene: TRBD2
J gene: TRBJ2-1
V gene: TRBV4-3
clone size: -

CDR3 protein: CASSGTSSGSLHEQFF
CDR3 DNA: TGCGCCAGCAGTGGAACGTCTAGCGGGAGCTTGCATGAGCAGTTCTTC
D gene: TRBD2
J gene: TRBJ2-1
V gene: TRBV10-1
clone size: -

CDR3 protein: CASSLGGSQGADTQYF
CDR3 DNA: TGCGCCAGCAGCTTGGGGGGCAGCCAGGGGGCAGATACGCAGTATTTT
D gene: TRBD1
J gene: TRBJ2-3
V gene: TRBV5-1
clone size: -

CDR3 protein: CASSLAGTASYEQYF
CDR3 DNA: TGTGCCAGCAGCTTGGCGGGGACAGCCTCCTACGAGCAGTACTTC
D gene: TRBD1
J gene: TRBJ2-7
V gene: TRBV5-4
clone size: -

CDR3 protein: CASSGTSGRTNEQFF
CDR3 DNA: TGCGCCAGCAGTGGCACTAGCGGGAGGACCAATGAGCAGTTCTTC
D gene: TRBD2
J gene: TRBJ2-1
V gene: TRBV10-1
clone size: -

CDR3 protein: CASSRGVQPQHF
CDR3 DNA: TGTGCCAGCAGCCGGGGAGTCCAGCCCCAGCATTTT
D gene: -
J gene: TRBJ1-5
V gene: TRBV28
clone size: few

CDR3 protein: CASSLSGDTYGYTF
CDR3 DNA: TGTGCCAGCAGCTTAAGTGGGGACACTTATGGCTACACCTTC
D gene: -
J gene: TRBJ1-2
V gene: TRBV7-9
clone size: -

CDR3 protein: CASSAPGLAGGPGEQFF
CDR3 DNA: TGTGCCAGCAGCGCTCCGGGACTAGCGGGAGGGCCCGGTGAGCAGTTCTTC
D gene: TRBD2
J gene: TRBJ2-1
V gene: TRBV5-4
clone size: -

CDR3 protein: CASRTSGALADTQYF
CDR3 DNA: TGTGCCAGCCGCACTAGCGGGGCTCTCGCAGATACGCAGTATTTT
D gene: TRBD2
J gene: TRBJ2-3
V gene: TRBV6-5
clone size: -

CDR3 protein: CSVEDLGLAAYNEQFF
CDR3 DNA: TGCAGCGTTGAAGATTTAGGACTAGCGGCCTACAATGAGCAGTTCTTC
D gene: TRBD2
J gene: TRBJ2-1
V gene: TRBV29-1
clone size: -

CDR3 protein: CASSLVATSGDQF
CDR3 DNA: TGTGCCAGCAGCTTGGTGGCGACTAGCGGGGATCAGTTT
D gene: TRBD2
J gene: TRBJ2-3
V gene: TRBV5-6
clone size: -

CDR3 protein: CASSQPRGITEAFF
CDR3 DNA: TGCGCCAGCAGCCAACCCAGGGGAATCACTGAAGCTTTCTTT
D gene: -
J gene: TRBJ1-1
V gene: TRBV4-1
clone size: few

CDR3 protein: CASSGGGGRTYEQYF
CDR3 DNA: TGTGCCAGCAGTGGTGGTGGCGGGAGGACGTACGAGCAGTACTTC
D gene: TRBD2
J gene: TRBJ2-7
V gene: TRBV2
clone size: -

CDR3 protein: CASRGLNEQFF
CDR3 DNA: TGCGCCAGCAGGGGACTTAATGAGCAGTTCTTC
D gene: -
J gene: TRBJ2-1
V gene: TRBV5-1
clone size: -

CDR3 protein: CASNHLGGGPQHF
CDR3 DNA: TGTGCCAGCAACCATCTGGGGGGAGGGCCCCAGCATTTT
D gene: -
J gene: TRBJ1-5
V gene: TRBV27
clone size: -

CDR3 protein: CASSPRGIERMNTGELFF
CDR3 DNA: TGTGCCAGCAGCCCTAGGGGGATTGAGCGAATGAACACCGGGGAGCTGTTTTTT
D gene: -
J gene: TRBJ2-2
V gene: TRBV28
clone size: -

CDR3 protein: CASSLLSNYGYTF
CDR3 DNA: TGTGCCAGCAGTTTATTGAGTAACTATGGCTACACCTTC
D gene: -
J gene: TRBJ1-2
V gene: TRBV12-3/TRBV12-4
clone size: -

CDR3 protein: CASSLGTSGLQETQYF
CDR3 DNA: TGTGCCAGCAGCTTGGGGACTAGCGGGCTTCAAGAGACCCAGTACTTC
D gene: TRBD2
J gene: TRBJ2-5
V gene: TRBV5-8
clone size: -

CDR3 protein: CASSQGGAGGYGYTF
CDR3 DNA: TGTGCCAGCAGCCAAGGAGGGGCAGGGGGATATGGCTACACCTTC
D gene: TRBD1
J gene: TRBJ1-2
V gene: TRBV3-1/TRBV3-2
clone size: -

CDR3 protein: CSVRVDYSEVAQHF
CDR3 DNA: TGCAGCGTAAGAGTGGACTACTCAGAGGTGGCCCAGCATTTT
D gene: -
J gene: TRBJ1-5
V gene: TRBV29-1
clone size: -

CDR3 protein: CASWAGGVTDTQYF
CDR3 DNA: TGTGCCAGCTGGGCAGGAGGGGTCACAGATACGCAGTATTTT
D gene: -
J gene: TRBJ2-3
V gene: TRBV2
clone size: -

CDR3 protein: CASSRTGTGVGRFKQYF
CDR3 DNA: TGTGCCAGCAGCCGAACCGGGACAGGGGTTGGTCGATTTAAGCAGTACTTC
D gene: TRBD1
J gene: TRBJ2-7
V gene: TRBV27
clone size: -

CDR3 protein: CASSPGTSGTFNEQFF
CDR3 DNA: TGTGCCAGCAGTCCAGGGACTAGCGGGACGTTCAATGAGCAGTTCTTC
D gene: TRBD2
J gene: TRBJ2-1
V gene: TRBV27
clone size: -

CDR3 protein: CASSLCPTQRERTYEQYF
CDR3 DNA: TGTGCCAGCAGTTTATGCCCAACACAGAGGGAGCGAACCTACGAGCAGTACTTC
D gene: -
J gene: TRBJ2-7
V gene: TRBV28
clone size: -

CDR3 protein: CASSPLGPDTQYF
CDR3 DNA: TGTGCCAGCAGTCCACTAGGGCCAGATACGCAGTATTTT
D gene: -
J gene: TRBJ2-3
V gene: TRBV28
clone size: -

CDR3 protein: CASSLAVPAEQYF
CDR3 DNA: TGTGCCAGCAGTTTAGCAGTCCCTGCCGAGCAGTACTTC
D gene: -
J gene: TRBJ2-7
V gene: TRBV28
clone size: -

CDR3 protein: CASSLLPPGQGVYGYTF
CDR3 DNA: TGTGCCAGCAGTTTACTTCCTCCGGGACAGGGTGTCTATGGCTACACCTTC
D gene: TRBD1
J gene: TRBJ1-2
V gene: TRBV27
clone size: -

CDR3 protein: CASSPLGEASPLHF
CDR3 DNA: TGCGCCAGCAGCCCCCTGGGGGAGGCGTCACCCCTCCACTTT
D gene: -
J gene: TRBJ1-6
V gene: TRBV10-2
clone size: -

CDR3 protein: CSVDGGRNYGYTF
CDR3 DNA: TGCAGCGTTGACGGGGGGCGTAACTATGGCTACACCTTC
D gene: -
J gene: TRBJ1-2
V gene: TRBV29-1
clone size: -

CDR3 protein: CASSQELRETQYF
CDR3 DNA: TGCGCCAGCAGCCAAGAGTTGAGAGAGACCCAGTACTTC
D gene: -
J gene: TRBJ2-5
V gene: TRBV4-1
clone size: -

CDR3 protein: CASSLALGQLDNEQFF
CDR3 DNA: TGTGCCAGCAGCTTAGCGCTGGGACAGCTGGACAATGAGCAGTTCTTC
D gene: TRBD1
J gene: TRBJ2-1
V gene: TRBV7-9
clone size: -

CDR3 protein: CASSLAGDQPQHF
CDR3 DNA: TGTGCCAGCAGTTTAGCTGGAGATCAGCCCCAGCATTTT
D gene: -
J gene: TRBJ1-5
V gene: TRBV28
clone size: -

CDR3 protein: CARSLEAVEEQFF
CDR3 DNA: TGTGCCAGAAGCTTGGAGGCGGTGGAAGAGCAGTTCTTC
D gene: -
J gene: TRBJ2-1
V gene: TRBV5-3
clone size: few

CDR3 protein: CASSSVPGGVTDTQYF
CDR3 DNA: TGCGCCAGCAGTTCAGTCCCGGGGGGGGTCACAGATACGCAGTATTTT
D gene: TRBD2
J gene: TRBJ2-3
V gene: TRBV5-1
clone size: -

CDR3 protein: CASSLGGSGEKLFF
CDR3 DNA: TGTGCCAGCAGCCTAGGGGGCTCGGGTGAAAAACTGTTTTTT
D gene: TRBD1
J gene: TRBJ1-4
V gene: TRBV6-5
clone size: -

CDR3 protein: CASSLRKQGFTEAFF
CDR3 DNA: TGTGCCAGCAGCTTAAGGAAGCAGGGGTTTACTGAAGCTTTCTTT
D gene: -
J gene: TRBJ1-1
V gene: TRBV7-3
clone size: -

CDR3 protein: CASSSLLAGVRNEQFF
CDR3 DNA: TGTGCCAGCAGTTCCCTACTAGCGGGAGTTAGAAATGAGCAGTTCTTC
D gene: TRBD2
J gene: TRBJ2-1
V gene: TRBV6-2/TRBV6-3
clone size: once

CDR3 protein: CATTGQGGYEQYF
CDR3 DNA: TGTGCCACTACGGGACAGGGGGGCTACGAGCAGTACTTC
D gene: TRBD1
J gene: TRBJ2-7
V gene: TRBV7-9
clone size: -

CDR3 protein: CASSDWGIQETQYF
CDR3 DNA: TGTGCCAGCAGTGATTGGGGCATTCAAGAGACCCAGTACTTC
D gene: -
J gene: TRBJ2-5
V gene: TRBV25-1
clone size: -

CDR3 protein: CASSYRTEPKYGYTF
CDR3 DNA: TGTGCCAGCAGCTACAGGACAGAGCCCAAGTATGGCTACACCTTC
D gene: -
J gene: TRBJ1-2
V gene: TRBV11-1
clone size: once